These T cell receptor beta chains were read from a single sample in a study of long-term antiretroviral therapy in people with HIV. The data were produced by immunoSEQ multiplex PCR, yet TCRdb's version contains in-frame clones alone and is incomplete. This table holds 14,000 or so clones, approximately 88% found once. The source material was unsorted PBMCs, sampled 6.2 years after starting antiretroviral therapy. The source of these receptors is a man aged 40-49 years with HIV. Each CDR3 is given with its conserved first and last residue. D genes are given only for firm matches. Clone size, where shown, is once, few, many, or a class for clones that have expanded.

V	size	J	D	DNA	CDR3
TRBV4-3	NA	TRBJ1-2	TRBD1	TGCGCCAGCAGCCAAGGTGGACAGGGGGCGCACGATGGCTACACCTTC	CASSQGGQGAHDGYTF
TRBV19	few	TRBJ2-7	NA	TGTGCCAGTAGTATTGGACAGAGCTACGAGCAGTACTTC	CASSIGQSYEQYF
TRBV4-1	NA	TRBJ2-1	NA	TGCGCCAGCAGCCAAGAAGTGATCGAACCCTACAATGAGCAGTTCTTC	CASSQEVIEPYNEQFF
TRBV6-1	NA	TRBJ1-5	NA	TGTGCCAGCACCGGGTGGGGAAATAGCAATCAGCCCCAGCATTTT	CASTGWGNSNQPQHF
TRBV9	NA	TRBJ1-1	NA	TGTGCCAGCAGCGTAGACGTGCACACTGAAGCTTTCTTT	CASSVDVHTEAFF
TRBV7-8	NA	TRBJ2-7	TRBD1	TGTGCCAGCAGCTTATCGACAGGGTACGAGCAGTACTTC	CASSLSTGYEQYF
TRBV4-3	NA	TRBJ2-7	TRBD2	TGCGCCAGCAGCCAAGTAGGGAGGGGTAGCGAGCAGTACTTC	CASSQVGRGSEQYF
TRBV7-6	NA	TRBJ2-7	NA	TGTGCCAGCAGCTTAACTCCCCCGGACGAGCAGTACTTC	CASSLTPPDEQYF
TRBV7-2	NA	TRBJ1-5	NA	TGTGCCAGCAGCTTAAGGGGAGGGGGGGGTCAGCCCCAGCATTTT	CASSLRGGGGQPQHF
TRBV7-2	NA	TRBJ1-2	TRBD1	TGTGCCAGCAGCCCAGGACAGGTGGCAAACTATGGCTACACCTTC	CASSPGQVANYGYTF
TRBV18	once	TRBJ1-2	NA	TGTGCCAGCTCACCAGGATCAGTTGCCAGCGGCTACACCTTC	CASSPGSVASGYTF
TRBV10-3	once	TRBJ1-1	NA	TGTGCCATCAGTGAGTTAGGGTTTGACACTGAAGCTTTCTTT	CAISELGFDTEAFF
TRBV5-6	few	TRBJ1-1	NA	TGTGCCAGCAGCTTGGTAACGCGTAGTATGAACACTGAAGCTTTCTTT	CASSLVTRSMNTEAFF
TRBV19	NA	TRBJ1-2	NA	TGTGCCAGTAGTATCTCGAACTGGGACGACTATGGCTACACCTTC	CASSISNWDDYGYTF
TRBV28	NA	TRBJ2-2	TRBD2	TGTGCCAGCAGTTCTCGGGATAGCGGGAGGGCCAGGGGCGGGGAGCTGTTTTTT	CASSSRDSGRARGGELFF
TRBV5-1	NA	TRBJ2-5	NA	TGCGCCAGCAGCCCTGGGGTGGGAGGCCCGGAGACCCAGTACTTC	CASSPGVGGPETQYF
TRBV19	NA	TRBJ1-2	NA	TGTGCCAGTAGTACATCTACAGGGCTCGACGGCTACACCTTC	CASSTSTGLDGYTF
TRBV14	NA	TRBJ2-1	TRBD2	TGTGCCAGCAGCCAAGATTTAGGACTAGCGCTTTACAATGAGCAGTTCTTC	CASSQDLGLALYNEQFF
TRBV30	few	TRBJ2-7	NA	TGTGCCTGGAGCGAAATCGGACACGAGCAGTACTTC	CAWSEIGHEQYF
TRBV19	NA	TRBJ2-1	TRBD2	TGTGCCACGACCCCGGGACTAGGAGATGAGCAGTTCTTC	CATTPGLGDEQFF
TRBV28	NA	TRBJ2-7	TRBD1	TGTGCCAGCAGCAGGGGGAACTACGAGCAGTACTTC	CASSRGNYEQYF
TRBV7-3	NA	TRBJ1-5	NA	TGTGCCAGCAGCACTCAGGGAAATCAGCCCCAGCATTTT	CASSTQGNQPQHF
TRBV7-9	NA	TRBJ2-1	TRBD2	TGTGCCAGCAGCCTACTCCGAGGGGCTAGCGGACAAACAACTGAGCAGTTCTTC	CASSLLRGASGQTTEQFF
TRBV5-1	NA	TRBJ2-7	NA	TGCGCCAGCAGCCTGGTCTCAGAAGGTGAACAGTACTTC	CASSLVSEGEQYF
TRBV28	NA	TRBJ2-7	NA	TGTGCCAGCAGCACCCGTATGAACAGCCACGAGCAGTACTTC	CASSTRMNSHEQYF
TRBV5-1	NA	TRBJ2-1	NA	TGCGCCAGCAGCTTGGCTATCGGGTCCTACAATGAGCAGTTCTTC	CASSLAIGSYNEQFF
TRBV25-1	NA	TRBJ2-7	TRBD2	TGTGCCAGCAGTGAAGGTTGGACTAGCGTCTACGAGCAGTACTTC	CASSEGWTSVYEQYF
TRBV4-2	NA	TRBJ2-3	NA	TGTGCCAGCAGCCCAACGGTCCACCGCACAGATACGCAGTATTTT	CASSPTVHRTDTQYF
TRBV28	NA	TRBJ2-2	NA	TGTGCCACAACGTCGAGGGACGGGGAGCTGTTTTTT	CATTSRDGELFF
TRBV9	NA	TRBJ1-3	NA	TGTGCCAGCAGCGTAGGCGTCGGCTCTGGAAACACCATATATTTT	CASSVGVGSGNTIYF
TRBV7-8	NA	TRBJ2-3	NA	TGTGCCAGCAAGCGGACTACGGCGGTAGATACGCAGTATTTT	CASKRTTAVDTQYF
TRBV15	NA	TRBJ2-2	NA	TGTGCCACCTATAGTGCCGGGGAGCTGTTTTTT	CATYSAGELFF
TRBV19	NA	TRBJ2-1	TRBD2	TGTGCCAGTAGTATAGTAGCGGGAGGGAGGAATGAGCAGTTCTTC	CASSIVAGGRNEQFF
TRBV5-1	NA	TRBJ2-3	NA	TGCGCCAGCAGCTTGTCCCCAGCCGTGGGAGATACGCAGTATTTT	CASSLSPAVGDTQYF
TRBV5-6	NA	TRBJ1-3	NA	TGTGCCAGCAGCCCCGGATACTCTGTACCTGGAAACACCATATATTTT	CASSPGYSVPGNTIYF
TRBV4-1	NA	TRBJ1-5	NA	TGCGCCAGCAGCCATCATGGGGGGAATCAGCCCCAGCATTTT	CASSHHGGNQPQHF
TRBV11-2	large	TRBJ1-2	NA	TGTGCCAGCAGCTTAGGGGCAGGGGCTAACTATGGCTACACCTTC	CASSLGAGANYGYTF
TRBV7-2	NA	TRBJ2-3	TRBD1	TGTGCCAGCAGCCCAGGGACAGTGGGCACAGATACGCAGTATTTT	CASSPGTVGTDTQYF
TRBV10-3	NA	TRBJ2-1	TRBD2	TGTGCCATAGTCGATGATCCGGGGGGAACTGAGCAGTTCTTC	CAIVDDPGGTEQFF
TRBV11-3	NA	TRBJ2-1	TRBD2	TGTGCCAGCAGTTCCGGGACTAGCGGGAGGTCTGGCTCCTACAATGAGCAGTTCTTC	CASSSGTSGRSGSYNEQFF
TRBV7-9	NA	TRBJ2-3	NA	TGTGCCAGCAGCTTATGGGGGAGATACGGAGATACGCAGTATTTT	CASSLWGRYGDTQYF
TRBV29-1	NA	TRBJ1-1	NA	TGCAGCGTAGGAGTAGAGGCCGGCCACACTGAAGCTTTCTTT	CSVGVEAGHTEAFF
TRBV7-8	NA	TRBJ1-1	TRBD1	TGTGCCAGCAGCCAGGACAGGGGAGACACTGAAGCTTTCTTT	CASSQDRGDTEAFF
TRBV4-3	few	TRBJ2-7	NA	TGCGCCAGCAGCCAAGATCCCGACATGGACTCCTACGAGCAGTACTTC	CASSQDPDMDSYEQYF
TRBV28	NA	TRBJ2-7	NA	TGTGCCAGCAGTTTAGGGGGGCGAGGTTACGAGCAGTACTTC	CASSLGGRGYEQYF
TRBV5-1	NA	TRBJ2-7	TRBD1	TGCGCCAGCAGCCCCGGGACAGGGATATACGAGCAGTACTTC	CASSPGTGIYEQYF
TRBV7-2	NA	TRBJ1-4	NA	TGTGCCAGCAGCTCCCGTACAGGGTTCAATGAAAAACTGTTTTTT	CASSSRTGFNEKLFF
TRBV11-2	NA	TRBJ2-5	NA	TGTGCCAGCAGCTTAACTGTCGAGACCCAGTACTTC	CASSLTVETQYF
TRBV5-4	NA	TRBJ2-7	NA	TGTGCCAGCAGCCCTACCGGGACTCACGAGCAGTACTTC	CASSPTGTHEQYF
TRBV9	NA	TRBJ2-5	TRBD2	TGTGCCAGCAGCGTAGTCGGCGGGAGTACGTCGGAGACCCAGTACTTC	CASSVVGGSTSETQYF
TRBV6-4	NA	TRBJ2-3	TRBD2	TGTGCCAGCAGTGCCCCAGTCCAGCGGGAGACGGTAAGGACAGATACGCAGTATTTT	CASSAPVQRETVRTDTQYF
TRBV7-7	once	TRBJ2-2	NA	TGTGCTAGCAGCCCACCTGGCGGGGAGCTGTTTTTT	CASSPPGGELFF
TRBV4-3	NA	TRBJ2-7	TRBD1	TGCGCCAGCAGCGCACAATTCGGGACAGAAAGCTCCTACGAGCAGTACTTC	CASSAQFGTESSYEQYF
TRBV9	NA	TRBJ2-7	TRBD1	TGTGCCAGCAGCGCGCAGGGGGTCACCTACGAGCAGTACTTC	CASSAQGVTYEQYF
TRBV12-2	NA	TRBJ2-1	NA	TGTGCAAGTCGCCCTAGAGCTAGCGGCAGATACAATGAGCAGTTCTTC	CASRPRASGRYNEQFF
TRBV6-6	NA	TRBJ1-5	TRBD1	TGTGCCAGCAGTTACTGGACAGGGAGTTATCAGCCCCAGCATTTT	CASSYWTGSYQPQHF
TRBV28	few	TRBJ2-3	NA	TGTGCCAGCAGTCCCTGGGACACCCTAGGGGCAGATACGCAGTATTTT	CASSPWDTLGADTQYF
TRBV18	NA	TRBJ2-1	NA	TGTGCCAGCTCACCACTAGCAGACAACAATGAGCAGTTCTTC	CASSPLADNNEQFF
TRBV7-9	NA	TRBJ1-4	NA	TGTGCCAGCGGCTTGAATGAAAAACTGTTTTTT	CASGLNEKLFF
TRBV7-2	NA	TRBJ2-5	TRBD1	TGTGCCAGCAGCTTAGCTGGACAGGGGGTATCCGAGACCCAGTACTTC	CASSLAGQGVSETQYF